This TCR beta chain was recovered during a study of CD8 T cells in Susac syndrome (dated by TCRdb to 2018 to 2020). Background for the entire study: Whether CD8+ T cell activation and differentiation in Susac syndrome was antigen driven was tested using repertoire sequencing. CD8+ T cell repertoire clonality was compared between about a dozen healthy donors, approximately 14 Susac syndrome patients and around 15 multiple sclerosis patients. Study-wide conclusions, independent of this receptor: The TCR sequencing and HLA analysis was acknowledged to have included a relatively small number of individuals.

Peripheral blood CD8+ and CD4+ T cells from healthy donors, Susac syndrome patients and multiple sclerosis patients were profiled using high-throughput TCR beta sequencing. Treatment-naive patients with stable or active relapsing-remitting disease fulfilling revised McDonald criteria were used as multiple sclerosis controls. CD8+ TEMRA cells were enriched by FACS, while bulk CD8+ and CD4+ T cells were purified by magnetic negative isolation. Blood was collected in EDTA tubes and processed within 24 hours, with PBMCs isolated through density gradient centrifugation. PBMCs intended for TCR sequencing were frozen in liquid nitrogen and were later thawed in a 37 degrees C water bath. Purity of sorted or isolated CD4+, CD8+ and CD8+ TEMRA cells was at least 90%. A note on this clonotype: Its antigen remains unidentified. Base quality data are lacking; no much larger clone is found one base away.

RNA was extracted using the RNeasy kit, and about 0.45 to 1 microgram was reverse transcribed with random hexamers. The immunoSEQ multiplex PCR assay, covering 54 Vbeta and 13 Jbeta segments, was used to amplify TCR beta CDR3 regions. Bias from PCR amplification was corrected by using a synthetic template baseline for primer optimization and for computational correction. Concerning the study's data processing: Reads were annotated to V, D and J genes per IMGT and analyzed with immunoSEQ Analyzer, keeping only productive sequences. Clonality was calculated as one minus the Shannon entropy normalized by log2 of the number of productive unique sequences. For each patient and control, public and private clones were evaluated within the 100 most prevalent clones. A clone was defined as Susac-specific if it was absent from the healthy and MS cohorts, from 1052 published viral clones and from other ImmuneACCESS disease sequences. The public reads were reprocessed in TCRdb via fastp at Q25 and MiXCR, keeping in-frame beta chains. Each entry merges the rows of one CDR3 protein and shows their most common DNA and genes. The V and J calls were not made by the authors but by TCRdb's processing. Here the sample has some 300,000 distinct CDR3 sequences; about 91% occur a single time. The biggest ten clones account for around 0.18% of the sample.

The germline V gene supplies CDR1 MDHEN and CDR2 SYDVKM. From the cysteine up to the phenylalanine, the CDR3 has a length of 10 residues. Just the 30-base CDR3 DNA is kept, in frame starting at base 1. Trimming takes 4 bases from V and 6 bases from J, and the germline ends sit 3 bases apart. The TCR sequence derives from a human donor with multiple sclerosis. The sequenced sample was CD8+ T cells from PBMCs. The rearranged chain carries TRBV28 and TRBJ1-2; there is no confident call for the D gene. This receptor has the CDR3 CASSYDGYTF. The DNA sequence reads TGTGCCAGCAGTTACGATGGCTACACCTTC.